Below, 5 T cell receptor beta chains from the same sample are listed, as sequenced in a study of T cells after yellow fever vaccination. TCRdb reprocessed the 5' RACE reads with MiXCR, giving one entry per CDR3 protein. This table holds some 160,000 distinct CDR3 sequences, around 9.7% found once. The sequenced sample was CD8+ T cells sorted from PBMCs, obtained 45 days after the yellow fever booster vaccination. Source of these receptors: a man younger than 30 who received the YFV17D yellow fever vaccine.

This clonotype was detected once. The chain links TRBV9 to TRBJ1-4; no firm D call. V shed 0 bases and J shed 4 bases, with 10 bases lying between them. Looked up from germline, CDR1 is SGDLS and CDR2 is YYNGEE. This CDR3 comprises 15 residues. This CDR3 is CASSVGARLNEKLFF. CDR3 coding DNA: TGTGCCAGCAGCGTAGGGGCACGGCTTAATGAAAAACTGTTTTTT.

This clonotype was seen a few times. The chain couples TRBV12-3 or TRBV12-4 to TRBJ2-1; maybe TRBD2 (6 bases). The CDR3 covers 14 residues. Between the trimmed V and J ends, which lost 0 bases and 14 bases, there was a span of 17 bases. The CDR3, as DNA: TGTGCCAGCAGTTTAGCGGCGGAGGGGAAAGGGGAGTTCTTC. Translation gives CASSLAAEGKGEFF.

This clonotype was detected a few times. The chain links TRBV5-1 to TRBJ2-5, with 7 bases matching TRBD2. The V gene end was trimmed by 9 bases and the J gene end by 1 base; junction bases not matched to a gene: 9. The CDR3 sequence is 14 residues long. Germline CDR1 and CDR2: SGHRS and YFSETQ. The CDR3, as DNA: TGCGCCATCTCTCGGGGGGTGCTCCAAGAGACCCAGTACTTC. Translating gives CAISRGVLQETQYF.

The CDR3 here is CASSPGSSTNEKLFF. CDR3 DNA: TGCGCCAGCAGCCCCGGCAGTTCAACTAATGAAAAACTGTTTTTT. V and J are TRBV4-3 and TRBJ1-4, with D unresolved. Germline assignment: CDR1 LGHNA and CDR2 YSLEER. The CDR3 has 15 residues. The V and J ends lost 4 bases and 0 bases respectively, with 9 bases between them.

This clonotype was counted only a few times. The genes are TRBV9 and TRBJ2-7; D is uncertain. Germline CDR1 and CDR2: SGDLS and YYNGEE. The CDR3 runs 12 residues. Trimming took off 0 bases at V and 3 bases at J, with 4 bases between the two ends. The CDR3 here is CASSVEIYEQYF. The CDR3 nucleotides are TGTGCCAGCAGCGTAGAGATCTACGAGCAGTACTTC.